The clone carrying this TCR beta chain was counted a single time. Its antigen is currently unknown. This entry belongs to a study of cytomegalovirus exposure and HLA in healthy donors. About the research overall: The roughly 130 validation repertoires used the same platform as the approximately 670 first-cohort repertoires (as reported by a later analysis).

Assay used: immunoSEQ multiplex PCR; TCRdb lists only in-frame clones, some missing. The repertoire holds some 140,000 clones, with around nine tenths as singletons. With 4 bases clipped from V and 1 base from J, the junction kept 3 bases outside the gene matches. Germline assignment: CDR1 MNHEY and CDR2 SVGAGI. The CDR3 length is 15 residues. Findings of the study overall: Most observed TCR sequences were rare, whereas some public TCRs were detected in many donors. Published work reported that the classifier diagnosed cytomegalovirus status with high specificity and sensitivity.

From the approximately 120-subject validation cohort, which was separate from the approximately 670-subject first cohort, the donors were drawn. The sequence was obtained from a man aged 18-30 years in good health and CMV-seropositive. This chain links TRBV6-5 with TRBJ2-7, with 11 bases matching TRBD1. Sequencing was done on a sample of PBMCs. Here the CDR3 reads CASSWGTGGSYEQYF. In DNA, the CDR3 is TGTGCCAGCAGTTGGGGGACAGGGGGATCCTACGAGCAGTACTTC.